This passage covers 27 T cell receptor beta chains from one sample sequenced in a study of memory CD4+ T cells and cytomegalovirus serostatus. The sort gate was single viable CD3+CD4+CD8-CD45RO+ cells for memory CD4+ T cells. The repertoire was sequenced with immunoSEQ multiplex PCR; TCRdb's copy has only in-frame clones and lacks some. In the table there are fewer than 40,000 clones, around 80% of which are singletons. Specimen: memory CD4+ T cells from blood. The receptors were gathered from an adult in good health and CMV-seropositive.

The chain couples TRBV7-2 to TRBJ2-3; 8 nucleotides align to TRBD2. The CDR3 sequence is 16 residues long. Losses at the gene ends were 3 bases for V and 7 bases for J; bases not matched to a gene: 12. The germline CDR1 and CDR2 sequences are SGHTA and FQGNSA. The CDR3 DNA follows: TGTGCCAGCAGCTTGTCCCGGGGCGGGAGGAAACATACGCAGTATTTT. Its protein is CASSLSRGGRKHTQYF.

This rearrangement joins TRBV19 to TRBJ1-5; 8 nucleotides match TRBD1. CDR3 length: 15 residues. The germline CDR1 and CDR2 sequences are LNHDA and SQIVND (reference sequence). The V segment lost 3 bases and the J segment 4 bases; nucleotides outside the gene matches: 5. CDR3 sequence: CASSISDRENQPQHF. Written as DNA, the CDR3 is TGTGCCAGTAGTATCTCGGACAGGGAAAATCAGCCCCAGCATTTT.

The chain carries TRBV14 and TRBJ2-3; D gene unclear. V was pared by 4 bases and J by 2 bases, with 10 bases between. The germline V gene has CDR1 SGHDN and CDR2 FVKESK. CDR3 length equals 14 residues. Here the CDR3 reads CASSLDWATDTQYF. In DNA form, the CDR3 reads TGTGCCAGCAGCCTTGACTGGGCCACAGATACGCAGTATTTT. The full variable domain, its missing parts supplied by reference TRBV14 and TRBJ2-3, is EAGVTQFPSHSVIEKGQTVTLRCDPISGHDNLYWYRRVMGKEIKFLLHFVKESKQDESGMPNNRFLAERTGGTYSTLKVQPAELEDSGVYFCASSLDWATDTQYFGPGTRLTVL.

The chain employs TRBV11-2 and TRBJ1-1; the D is unclear. From germline, CDR1 is SGHAT and CDR2 FQNNGV. The V gene lost 8 bases and the J gene lost 11 bases, with 21 bases spanning the gap. The CDR3 extends over 13 amino acids. The CDR3 coding sequence is TGTGCCAGCGGCTCGCCGGGAGGCTTTGAGGCTTTCTTT. This encodes CASGSPGGFEAFF.

The rearrangement links TRBV7-2 to TRBJ2-4; 10 nucleotides line up with TRBD1. Germline loops: CDR1 SGHTA, CDR2 FQGNSA. V was pared by 4 bases and J by 0 bases, with 6 bases of the junction left unmatched. The CDR3 is 17 amino acids. The CDR3 region is CASSSRGQGIAKNIQYF. In DNA form, the CDR3 reads TGTGCCAGCAGCTCCCGGGGACAGGGGATAGCCAAAAACATTCAGTACTTC.

This chain links TRBV7-2 with TRBJ1-3, with a weak D call TRBD1 (5 bases). This CDR3 spans 14 amino acids. Germline lookup yields CDR1 SGHTA and CDR2 FQGNSA. V was clipped by 1 base and J by 5 bases, with 9 bases between them. The CDR3 DNA reads as TGTGCCAGCAGCTTAGATAAGGGGAGAAACACCATATATTTT. The encoded protein is CASSLDKGRNTIYF.

This clone was found a few times. The chain has TRBV28 and TRBJ1-2; 9 bases agree with TRBD1. Germline V gives CDR1 MDHEN, CDR2 SYDVKM. The V gene end was trimmed by 5 bases and the J gene end by 7 bases; junction bases not matched to a gene: 11. The CDR3 totals 15 residues. This chain's CDR3 is CASSPYLGTGSGYTF. CDR3 coding DNA: TGTGCCAGCAGTCCTTACCTGGGGACAGGGAGTGGCTACACCTTC.

This chain joins TRBV29-1 and TRBJ2-3, with D unresolved. CDR3 size: 15 residues. The V and J ends lost 4 bases and 0 bases respectively, with 14 bases between them. The germline CDR1 and CDR2 sequences are SQVTM and ANQGSEA. CDR3 loop: CSVGFGFTSTDTQYF. CDR3 sequence (DNA): TGCAGCGTTGGGTTCGGATTTACTAGCACAGATACGCAGTATTTT.

The chain carries TRBV25-1 and TRBJ1-1; D is uncertain. The CDR3 has 15 amino acids. The V end lost 4 bases, the J end lost 0 bases, and 12 bases lay between the germline ends. The germline V gene encodes CDR1 MGHDK and CDR2 SYGVNS. CDR3 DNA: TGTGCCAGCAGTGGCGAACATCCCATGAACACTGAAGCTTTCTTT. Residues: CASSGEHPMNTEAFF.

Points on this clone: Relative to the germline gene, one junction end is altered; a read error may explain this. The chain employs TRBV6-5 and TRBJ1-2; no clear D gene. The CDR3 consists of 13 residues. Germline-derived CDR1 and CDR2 are MNHEY and SVGAGI. The CDR3 here is CASSYRANYGYTF. CDR3 nucleotide sequence: TGTGCCAGCAGTTACCGGGCAAACTACGGCTACACCTTC.

This chain joins TRBV11-1 and TRBJ2-1; 8 nucleotides align to TRBD1. The germline CDR1 and CDR2 sequences are SGHAT and FQDESV (reference sequence). The junction had 9 bases not matched to a gene; V was cut back by 5 bases and J by 9 bases. CDR3 length: 14 residues. The CDR3 nucleotides are TGTGCCAGCAGCGTGCGGGACAGGAGCACTGAGCAGTTCTTC. Protein product: CASSVRDRSTEQFF.

The chain combines TRBV2 with TRBJ1-1; D call uncertain. V lost 1 base and J lost 3, with 9 bases in between. Germline V lookup: CDR1 SNHLY, CDR2 FYNNEI. The CDR3 is made up of 14 amino acids. The CDR3 DNA reads as TGTGCCAGCAGTGAAGGCAGAACTCACACTGAAGCTTTCTTT. It encodes CASSEGRTHTEAFF.

CDR3 region: CASRYRGGPNQPQHF. In DNA, the CDR3 is TGTGCCAGCAGATACAGGGGGGGCCCCAATCAGCCCCAGCATTTT. The V gene is TRBV2, the J gene TRBJ1-5, with TRBD1 matching over 8 bases. CDR1 and CDR2 (germline): SNHLY, FYNNEI. The CDR3 contains 15 residues. The V and J ends lost 6 bases and 3 bases, in that order; junction bases with no gene match: 7.

V is TRBV5-1 and J is TRBJ1-2, with 7 bases fitting TRBD1. The V gene end was trimmed by 5 bases and the J gene end by 4 bases; junction bases not matched to a gene: 5. Germline lookup yields CDR1 SGHRS and CDR2 YFSETQ. The CDR3 extends over 13 amino acids. In DNA form, the CDR3 reads TGCGCCAGCAGAGAGACAGGGATCTATGGCTACACCTTC. This sequence encodes CASRETGIYGYTF.

The V call is TRBV11-2, the J call TRBJ2-3; TRBD1 agrees at 7 bases. This CDR3 is built from 18 residues. With V trimmed by 3 bases and J by 2 bases, 14 bases remained unmatched. Germline lookup yields CDR1 SGHAT and CDR2 FQNNGV. Here the CDR3 reads CASSLTRFTGTVTDTQYF. Written as DNA, the CDR3 is TGTGCCAGCAGCTTGACAAGATTCACCGGGACAGTCACAGATACGCAGTATTTT.

This clone has only one observation. The V call is TRBV7-2, the J call TRBJ2-1; a possible D gene is TRBD2 (5 bases). This CDR3 has 16 amino acids. Germline V gene sequence: CDR1 SGHTA, CDR2 FQGNSA. V was shortened by 3 bases and J by 0 bases, with 12 bases between the two germline ends. The chain's CDR3 is CASSLRAGSSYNEQFF. Here the CDR3 DNA reads TGTGCCAGCAGCTTGAGGGCAGGTAGCTCCTACAATGAGCAGTTCTTC.

This clone was found a few times. The chain links TRBV7-9 to TRBJ2-7; no reliable D call. The CDR3 length is 13 residues. Germline V gene data show CDR1 as SEHNR and CDR2 as FQNEAQ (reference sequence). Trimming removed 1 base at V and 5 bases at J, with 9 bases between. The CDR3 coding sequence is TGTGCCAGCAGCTTAGAAGTGGTCAACGAGCAGTACTTC. Amino acids: CASSLEVVNEQYF. The variable domain in full, with the rest retrieved from reference TRBV7-9 and TRBJ2-7, is DTGVSQNPRHKITKRGQNVTFRCDPISEHNRLYWYRQTLGQGPEFLTYFQNEAQLEKSRLLSDRFSAERPKGSFSTLEIQRTEQGDSAMYLCASSLEVVNEQYFGPGTRLTVT.

The chain is built from TRBV11-3 and TRBJ2-2; 7 positions match TRBD2. Trimming took 1 base from V and 2 from J; bases not matched to a gene: 1. Germline V gene data show CDR1 as SGHNT and CDR2 as YENEEA. The CDR3 contains 15 residues. As DNA, the CDR3 is TGTGCCAGCAGCTTAGGCGGGAGAAACACCGGGGAGCTGTTTTTT. Translated, it gives CASSLGGRNTGELFF.

This clone was found once. This sequence joins TRBV19 and TRBJ2-7, with D perhaps TRBD2 (6 bases). The CDR3 runs 13 residues. Trimming took off 5 bases at V and 7 bases at J, with 15 bases between the two ends. Germline V gene sequence: CDR1 LNHDA, CDR2 SQIVND (reference sequence). CDR3 region: CASSPGTPREQYF. The CDR3 DNA follows: TGTGCCAGTAGTCCCGGGACTCCGAGAGAGCAGTACTTC.

This rearrangement joins TRBV5-8 to TRBJ1-2; D unclear. V dropped 4 bases and J dropped 2 bases, with 6 bases sitting between them. The CDR3 length is 12 residues. Looked up from germline, CDR1 is SGHTS and CDR2 is YDEGEE. This CDR3 reads CASSAPNYGYTF. The CDR3 DNA reads as TGTGCCAGCAGCGCACCGAACTATGGCTACACCTTC.

The chain joins TRBV19 to TRBJ1-2; D gene uncertain. Germline V gives CDR1 LNHDA, CDR2 SQIVND (reference sequence). Between the trimmed V and J ends, which lost 7 bases and 0 bases, there was a span of 15 bases. The CDR3 runs 15 residues. The CDR3 is CASKQAHSSNYGYTF. CDR3 coding DNA: TGTGCCAGTAAGCAGGCCCACTCCTCTAACTATGGCTACACCTTC.

The rearrangement uses TRBV27 and TRBJ2-4, with D possibly matching TRBD1 (6 bases). Trimming pared 6 bases from V and 8 bases from J, leaving 14 bases between. Germline V gives CDR1 MNHEY, CDR2 SMNVEV (reference sequence). This CDR3 is 13 amino acids long. The CDR3 protein is CASRLQGHDIQYF. In DNA, the CDR3 is TGTGCCAGCAGACTCCAGGGACATGACATTCAGTACTTC.

The genes are TRBV10-3 and TRBJ1-4, with 7 nucleotides matching TRBD1. The trim removed 6 bases at V and 0 bases at J, leaving 1 base unmatched. This CDR3 spans 14 amino acids. Germline V CDR1 and CDR2: ENHRY, SYGVKD. CDR3 in amino acids: CAIRGTATNEKLFF. CDR3 DNA: TGTGCCATCAGGGGGACAGCAACTAATGAAAAACTGTTTTTT.

The genes are TRBV7-2 and TRBJ1-4; D is uncertain. The CDR3 is 13 amino acids. Germline values: CDR1 SGHTA, CDR2 FQGNSA. V lost 8 bases and J lost 8, with 15 bases in between. This CDR3 is CASSEEANEKLFF. The CDR3 nucleotides are TGTGCCAGCTCAGAAGAGGCAAACGAAAAACTGTTTTTT.

A few counts support this clone. The rearrangement uses TRBV2 and TRBJ1-6, with 7 nucleotides matching TRBD1. With V trimmed by 8 bases and J by 7 bases, 2 bases remained unmatched. The CDR3 sequence is 12 residues long. Germline-derived CDR1 and CDR2 are SNHLY and FYNNEI. This chain's CDR3 is CASGTDNSPLHF. The CDR3 DNA follows: TGTGCCAGCGGGACAGACAATTCACCCCTCCACTTT. Complete variable domain (other parts from reference TRBV2 and TRBJ1-6): EPEVTQTPSHQVTQMGQEVILRCVPISNHLYFYWYRQILGQKVEFLVSFYNNEISEKSEIFDDQFSVERPDGSNFTLKIRSTKLEDSAMYFCASGTDNSPLHFGNGTRLTVT.

The V gene is TRBV19, the J gene TRBJ2-1, with 11 bases that match TRBD1. The germline gives CDR1 LNHDA, CDR2 SQIVND (reference sequence). The CDR3 contains 16 residues. The ends lost 7 bases at V and 5 bases at J; junction bases unmatched: 10. Here the CDR3 reads CASTPPGTGGHNEQFF. CDR3 bases: TGTGCCAGTACCCCCCCCGGGACAGGGGGTCACAATGAGCAGTTCTTC.

This chain links TRBV4-1 with TRBJ2-1, with TRBD2 matching 8 bases. In germline, CDR1 is MGHRA, CDR2 YSYEKL. Trimming at V came to 1 base and at J to 9 bases, leaving 14 bases not matched to a gene. CDR3 length: 17 amino acids. The CDR3 here is CASSQGVIRTGGPEQFF. The DNA of the CDR3 is TGCGCCAGCAGCCAAGGGGTAATCCGGACGGGAGGGCCTGAGCAGTTCTTC.